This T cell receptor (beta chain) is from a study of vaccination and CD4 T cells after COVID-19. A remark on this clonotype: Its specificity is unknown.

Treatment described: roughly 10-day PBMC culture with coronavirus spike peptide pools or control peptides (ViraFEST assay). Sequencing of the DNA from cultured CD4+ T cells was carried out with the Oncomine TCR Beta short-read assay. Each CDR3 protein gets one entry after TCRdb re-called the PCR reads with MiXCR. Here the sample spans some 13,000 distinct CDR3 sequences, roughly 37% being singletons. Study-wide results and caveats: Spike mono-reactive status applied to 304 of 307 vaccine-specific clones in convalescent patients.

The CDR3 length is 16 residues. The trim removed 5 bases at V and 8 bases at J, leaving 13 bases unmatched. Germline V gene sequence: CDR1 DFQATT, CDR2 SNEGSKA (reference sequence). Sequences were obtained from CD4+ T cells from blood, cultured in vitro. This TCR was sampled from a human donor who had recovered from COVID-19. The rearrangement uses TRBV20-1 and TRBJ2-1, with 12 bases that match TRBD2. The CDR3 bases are TGCAGTGCTGATGGCCCGACTAGCGGGAGTTCGGATGAGCAGTTCTTC. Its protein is CSADGPTSGSSDEQFF.